Shown below are 10 T cell receptor beta chains from a single sample sequenced in a study of T-cell memory formation after mild COVID-19. TCRdb re-called the 5' RACE reads with MiXCR, one entry per CDR3 protein. The sample consists of around 300,000 distinct CDR3 sequences, over 10% of them appearing once. Source material: PBMCs or a T cell subset sorted from them (not recorded which). All receptors come from a man between 18 and 29 years old who had mild COVID-19 (a few samples of this study predate the infection). Cell type and time point are not known.

This clonotype was detected a few times. The chain carries TRBV4-1 and TRBJ1-6; D is undetermined. The CDR3 extends over 15 amino acids. In germline, CDR1 is MGHRA, CDR2 YSYEKL. V dropped 0 bases and J dropped 6 bases, with 9 bases sitting between them. This chain's CDR3 is CASSQESGVNSPLHF. CDR3 coding DNA: TGCGCCAGCAGCCAAGAATCTGGGGTTAATTCACCCCTCCACTTT.

The chain joins TRBV10-2 to TRBJ1-5; no reliable D call. V was clipped by 3 bases and J by 0 bases, with 6 bases between them. The CDR3 extends over 14 amino acids. Per the germline V gene, CDR1 is WSHSY and CDR2 is SAAADI. CDR3 protein: CASSDRHSNQPQHF. The CDR3 DNA reads as TGCGCCAGCAGTGACAGACATAGCAATCAGCCCCAGCATTTT.

The chain has TRBV12-3 or TRBV12-4 and TRBJ2-5; D unresolved. Trimming left V 8 bases short and J 2 bases short, with 9 bases between. The CDR3 is 12 amino acids. The DNA of the CDR3 is TGTGCCAGCGCTTTGCAGCAAGAGACCCAGTACTTC. This sequence encodes CASALQQETQYF.

This clonotype was observed a few times. The genes are TRBV6-2 or TRBV6-3 and TRBJ1-1, with D maybe TRBD1 (5 bases). The CDR3 is 13 residues long. Trimming removed 6 bases at V and 4 bases at J, with 12 bases between. Germline CDR1 is MNHEY and CDR2 is SVGEGT. The CDR3 loop is CASRLRGGTEAFF. The CDR3 DNA reads as TGTGCCAGCAGACTCCGGGGGGGCACTGAAGCTTTCTTT.

At least ten counts were recorded for this clonotype. J is TRBJ2-2 and V is TRBV2; D is unclear. From germline, CDR1 is SNHLY and CDR2 FYNNEI. The V and J ends lost 8 bases and 4 bases respectively, with 5 bases between them. The CDR3 is made up of 11 amino acids. CDR3 residues: CASGRTGELFF. CDR3 DNA sequence: TGTGCCAGCGGTCGCACCGGGGAGCTGTTTTTT. Full variable domain (remainder filled in from reference TRBV2 and TRBJ2-2): EPEVTQTPSHQVTQMGQEVILRCVPISNHLYFYWYRQILGQKVEFLVSFYNNEISEKSEIFDDQFSVERPDGSNFTLKIRSTKLEDSAMYFCASGRTGELFFGEGSRLTVL.

To note about this clonotype: This may be a read error, as it is one base from a much larger clone. V usage is TRBV7-8 and J usage is TRBJ1-1; tentatively, D is TRBD1 (5 bases). V lost 6 bases to trimming and J lost 6 bases, with 23 bases between them. Germline V gives CDR1 SGHVS, CDR2 FQNEAQ. CDR3 length equals 16 residues. For the CDR3, the DNA is TGTGCCAGCAGACCATTGATCCACCCGGGAGGGGCTGAAGCTTTCTTT. Amino acid sequence: CASRPLIHPGGAEAFF.

This clonotype came up a few times. J is TRBJ1-6 and V is TRBV5-1; 10 nucleotides match TRBD1. CDR1 and CDR2 (germline): SGHRS, YFSETQ. The ends lost 4 bases at V and 15 bases at J; junction bases unmatched: 10. The CDR3 is made up of 14 amino acids. In DNA form, the CDR3 reads TGCGCCAGCAGCACAGGCGGGACAGGGGAGCGCCTCCACTTT. Translation: CASSTGGTGERLHF.

This clonotype occurred a few times. This rearrangement joins TRBV5-1 to TRBJ1-2, with 11 bases fitting TRBD1. The CDR3 has 14 residues. The V and J ends lost 6 bases and 4 bases, in that order; junction bases with no gene match: 5. Germline assignment: CDR1 SGHRS and CDR2 YFSETQ. The DNA for the CDR3 is TGCGCCAGCAAACGGACAGGGGGCGGCTATGGCTACACCTTC. Residues: CASKRTGGGYGYTF.

There are a few counts of this clonotype. The gene calls are TRBV5-1 and TRBJ1-2; D remains unclear. The germline V and J ends were trimmed by 1 base and 8 bases, with 12 bases remaining between them. In germline, CDR1 is SGHRS, CDR2 YFSETQ. CDR3 length: 13 residues. CDR3 sequence (DNA): TGCGCCAGCAGCTTGTTCCCCGGGCAAGGCTACACCTTC. Its protein product is CASSLFPGQGYTF.

This clonotype was seen more than once but under ten times. The chain uses TRBV20-1 and TRBJ1-6; unclear D gene. Germline values: CDR1 DFQATT, CDR2 SNEGSKA (reference sequence). Trimming took off 5 bases at V and 7 bases at J, with 6 bases between the two ends. This CDR3 comprises 11 residues. CDR3 coding DNA: TGCAGTGCTGTGGGGAATTCACCCCTCCACTTT. Translated, it gives CSAVGNSPLHF.